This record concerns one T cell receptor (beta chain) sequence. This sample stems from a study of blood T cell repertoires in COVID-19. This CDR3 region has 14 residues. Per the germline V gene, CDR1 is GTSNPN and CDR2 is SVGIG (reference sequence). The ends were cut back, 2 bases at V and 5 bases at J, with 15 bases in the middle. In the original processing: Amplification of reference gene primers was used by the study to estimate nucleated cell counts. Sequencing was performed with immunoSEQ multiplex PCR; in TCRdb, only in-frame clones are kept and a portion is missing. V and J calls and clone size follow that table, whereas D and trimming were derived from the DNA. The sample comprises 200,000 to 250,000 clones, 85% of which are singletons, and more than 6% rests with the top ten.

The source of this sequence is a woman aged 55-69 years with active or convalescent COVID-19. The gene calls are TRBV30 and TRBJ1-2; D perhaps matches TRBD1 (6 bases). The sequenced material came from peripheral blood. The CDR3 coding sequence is TGTGCCTGGAGTTTAAACAGGGTAGAGTATGGCTACACCTTC. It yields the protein CAWSLNRVEYGYTF.